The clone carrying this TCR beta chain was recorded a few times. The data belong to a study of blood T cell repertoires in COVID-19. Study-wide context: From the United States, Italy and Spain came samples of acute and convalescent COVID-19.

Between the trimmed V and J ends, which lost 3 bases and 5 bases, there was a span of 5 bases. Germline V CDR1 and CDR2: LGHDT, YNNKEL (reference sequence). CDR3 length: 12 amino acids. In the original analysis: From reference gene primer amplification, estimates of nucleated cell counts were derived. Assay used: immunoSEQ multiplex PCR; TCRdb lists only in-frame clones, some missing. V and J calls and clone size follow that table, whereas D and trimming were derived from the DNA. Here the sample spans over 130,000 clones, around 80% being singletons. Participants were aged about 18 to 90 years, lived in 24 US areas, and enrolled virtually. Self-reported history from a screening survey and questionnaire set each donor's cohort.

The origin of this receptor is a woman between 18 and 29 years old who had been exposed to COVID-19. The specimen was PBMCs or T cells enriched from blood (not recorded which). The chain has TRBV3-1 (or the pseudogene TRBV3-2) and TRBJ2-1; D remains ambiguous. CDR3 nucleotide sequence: TGTGCCAGCAGCCATCTCCACAATGAGCAGTTCTTC. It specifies CASSHLHNEQFF.